What follows are 21 T cell receptor beta chains derived from one specimen sequenced in a study of blood T cell repertoires in COVID-19. TCRdb's table, derived via immunoSEQ multiplex PCR, lists solely in-frame clones and lacks some. The data contain over 100,000 clones, 83% of them singletons. The sample comprised peripheral blood. The source is a woman in her sixties with acute or convalescent COVID-19.

With respect to this clone: One end of the junction fails to match germline, which may point to a read error. This chain joins TRBV7-7 and TRBJ2-2; the D gene is possibly TRBD2 (5 bases). This CDR3 is 15 amino acids long. CDR1 is SSHAT and CDR2 is FNYEAQ in the germline V gene (reference sequence). CDR3 DNA sequence: TGTGCTAGCAGCTTAGGAGGATCCGGCACCGGGGAGCTGTTTTTT. Amino acids: CASSLGGSGTGELFF.

The V gene is TRBV7-3, the J gene TRBJ1-6; the match to TRBD1 covers 8 bases. The CDR3 runs 14 residues. The junction had 9 bases not matched to a gene; V was cut back by 3 bases and J by 14 bases. In germline, CDR1 is SGHTA, CDR2 FQGTGA. Here the CDR3 reads CASSLGTGLGTLHF. Here the CDR3 DNA reads TGTGCCAGCAGCTTGGGGACAGGCCTAGGGACCCTCCACTTT.

The chain couples TRBV28 to TRBJ1-2, with D maybe TRBD1 (6 bases). The germline gives CDR1 MDHEN, CDR2 SYDVKM. This CDR3 comprises 12 residues. Trimming stripped 4 bases from V and 8 bases from J, with 11 bases between. The CDR3 is CASSSTGLGYTF. The CDR3, as DNA: TGTGCCAGCAGTTCCACAGGGTTGGGCTACACCTTC.

This chain joins TRBV3-1 (or the pseudogene TRBV3-2) and TRBJ1-2; maybe TRBD1 (6 bases). The V gene's germline CDR1 is LGHDT and CDR2 YNNKEL (reference sequence). The CDR3 length is 16 residues. V was clipped by 3 bases and J by 4 bases, with 18 bases between them. CDR3 region: CASSQSRGARFYGYTF. The DNA for the CDR3 is TGTGCCAGCAGCCAGTCCCGGGGGGCGCGATTCTATGGCTACACCTTC.

The sample holds a few counts of this clone. The chain recombines TRBV6-4 with TRBJ1-6; 7 positions agree with TRBD1. This CDR3 has 13 residues. Germline V gives CDR1 MRHNA, CDR2 SNTAGT. V dropped 6 bases and J dropped 9; count of bases not matched to a gene: 5. CDR3 DNA sequence: TGTGCCAGCAGCTCAGGGACAGCTTCACCCCTCCACTTT. This gives the protein CASSSGTASPLHF.

The chain is built from TRBV24-1 and TRBJ2-5; 10 nucleotides align to TRBD1. The CDR3 has 15 residues. Losses at the gene ends were 5 bases for V and 5 bases for J; bases not matched to a gene: 7. Germline CDR1 KGHDR, CDR2 SFDVKD. In DNA, the CDR3 is TGTGCCACCAGTGGTGCCGGGACAGGGGATGAGACCCAGTACTTC. It codes for CATSGAGTGDETQYF.

The chain carries TRBV9 and TRBJ1-2; weak D call: TRBD1 (6 bases). Germline V CDR1 and CDR2: SGDLS, YYNGEE. Trimming removed 0 bases from V and 4 bases from J, with 10 bases in between. This CDR3 region has 14 residues. CDR3 in amino acids: CASSVAEGGYGYTF. The CDR3 coding sequence is TGTGCCAGCAGCGTAGCTGAAGGGGGCTATGGCTACACCTTC.

This sequence joins TRBV15 and TRBJ2-7, with D perhaps matching TRBD1 (6 bases). The germline CDR1 and CDR2 sequences are LNHNV and YYDKDF (reference sequence). The length of the CDR3 is 15 residues. The V end was cut by 0 bases, the J end by 1 base, with 10 bases between. Here the CDR3 DNA reads TGTGCCACCAGCAGAGATCACAGGGAATCCTACGAGCAGTACTTC. Its protein is CATSRDHRESYEQYF.

The chain combines TRBV5-6 with TRBJ1-2, with D unresolved. The CDR3 extends over 12 amino acids. V lost 5 bases, J lost 3 bases, and 8 bases lay in between. Germline V gene data show CDR1 as SGHDT and CDR2 as YYEEEE. The CDR3 DNA sequence: TGTGCCAGCAGTCTGAGCTACTATGGCTACACCTTC. Amino acid sequence: CASSLSYYGYTF.

A few counts support this clone. This chain uses TRBV6-5 with TRBJ1-5, with D possibly TRBD1 on 5 matching bases. V was trimmed by 6 bases and J by 3 bases, leaving 9 bases between them. The CDR3 covers 13 residues. Germline-derived CDR1 and CDR2 are MNHEY and SVGAGI. The CDR3 protein is CASREGNNQPQHF. CDR3 DNA: TGTGCCAGCAGGGAGGGGAACAATCAGCCCCAGCATTTT.

The chain carries TRBV28 and TRBJ1-1; D gene unclear. CDR3 length equals 12 residues. V was shortened by 2 bases and J by 7 bases, with 8 bases between the two germline ends. CDR1 is MDHEN and CDR2 is SYDVKM in the germline V gene. The CDR3, as DNA: TGTGCCAGCAGTTTACCGGAGGGTGAAGCTTTCTTT. Translating it yields CASSLPEGEAFF.

This clone has a handful of counts. The V call is TRBV5-1, the J call TRBJ2-7, with D possibly TRBD1 on 5 matching bases. In germline, CDR1 is SGHRS, CDR2 YFSETQ. The CDR3 extends over 15 amino acids. V lost 0 bases, J lost 3 bases, and 13 bases lay in between. CDR3 sequence: CASSLEGHTFYEQYF. For the CDR3, the DNA is TGCGCCAGCAGCTTGGAGGGGCATACATTCTACGAGCAGTACTTC.

This clone showed up just a few times. The V call is TRBV9, the J call TRBJ2-5; TRBD1 aligns across 10 bases. The CDR3 is 13 residues long. Unmatched junction bases numbered 0, after V lost 2 bases and J lost 5 bases. Germline V gives CDR1 SGDLS, CDR2 YYNGEE. CDR3 protein: CASSVGQGETQYF. CDR3 nucleotides: TGTGCCAGCAGCGTGGGACAGGGGGAGACCCAGTACTTC.

This clone appeared once. The chain employs TRBV10-3 and TRBJ2-1; TRBD2 matches 16 bases. V lost 11 bases, J lost 0 bases, and 4 bases stayed unmatched. This CDR3 is 16 amino acids long. Germline CDR1 reads ENHRY; CDR2 reads SYGVKD. The CDR3 reads CASGTSGGASYNEQFF. The CDR3 DNA sequence: TGTGCCTCAGGGACTAGCGGGGGGGCCTCCTACAATGAGCAGTTCTTC.

The chain recombines TRBV27 with TRBJ1-1, with no clear D. V was pared by 3 bases and J by 4 bases, with 12 bases between. The CDR3 has 14 amino acids. CDR1 MNHEY and CDR2 SMNVEV come from the germline V gene (reference sequence). The CDR3 region has the DNA TGTGCCAGCAGTTTTAGGATAGCTAGCACTGAAGCTTTCTTT. Translating gives CASSFRIASTEAFF.

The V and J genes are TRBV27 and TRBJ1-2, with 7 bases aligning to TRBD1. CDR1 MNHEY and CDR2 SMNVEV come from the germline V gene (reference sequence). CDR3 length equals 20 residues. V shed 3 bases and J 0 bases; nucleotides not matched to a gene: 19. CDR3 amino acids: CASSFRWGKQGSPTNYGYTF. In nucleotides, the CDR3 is TGTGCCAGCAGTTTCCGTTGGGGCAAACAGGGGTCGCCCACTAACTATGGCTACACCTTC.

The chain links TRBV11-2 to TRBJ2-3; D unclear. The CDR3 sequence is 16 residues long. Germline V lookup: CDR1 SGHAT, CDR2 FQNNGV. V lost 3 bases to trimming and J lost 2 bases, with 15 bases between them. The chain's CDR3 is CASSFDTSVNTDTQYF. CDR3 DNA: TGTGCCAGCAGCTTTGACACCTCGGTTAACACAGATACGCAGTATTTT.

The chain recombines TRBV4-1 with TRBJ1-1; D may be TRBD1 (5 bases). Germline CDR1 reads MGHRA; CDR2 reads YSYEKL. The CDR3 is 20 residues long. Trimming removed 0 bases from V and 4 bases from J, with 27 bases in between. CDR3 coding DNA: TGCGCCAGCAGCCAAGACTCTTCACTCGGGTATAGGGGAACGGTCACTGAAGCTTTCTTT. Translation: CASSQDSSLGYRGTVTEAFF.

Many counts were recorded for this clone. This rearrangement joins TRBV4-3 to TRBJ2-3; D is perhaps TRBD2 (5 bases). The CDR3 is 16 residues long. Germline V gives CDR1 LGHNA, CDR2 YSLEER. Trimming shortened V by 0 bases and J by 0 bases, and 10 bases separated the two germline ends. The CDR3 DNA is TGCGCCAGCAGCCAAGATGAGGGAAGGAGCACAGATACGCAGTATTTT. The encoded protein is CASSQDEGRSTDTQYF.

V and J are TRBV30 and TRBJ2-1; the D gene is possibly TRBD2 (6 bases). CDR3 length: 15 amino acids. Trimming shortened V by 1 base and J by 4 bases, and 14 bases separated the two germline ends. Per the germline V gene, CDR1 is GTSNPN and CDR2 is SVGIG (reference sequence). The CDR3 DNA is TGTGCCTGGAGTGCACCACCGGGACTTTACAATGAGCAGTTCTTC. It codes for CAWSAPPGLYNEQFF.

The V and J genes are TRBV7-8 and TRBJ1-5; 10 bases are a match to TRBD1. The CDR3 runs 15 residues. The ends lost 1 base at V and 4 bases at J; junction bases unmatched: 1. Per germline, CDR1 SGHVS and CDR2 FQNEAQ. The CDR3 coding sequence is TGTGCCAGCAGCTTAGAGGGACAGGGGAATCAGCCCCAGCATTTT. It translates to CASSLEGQGNQPQHF.